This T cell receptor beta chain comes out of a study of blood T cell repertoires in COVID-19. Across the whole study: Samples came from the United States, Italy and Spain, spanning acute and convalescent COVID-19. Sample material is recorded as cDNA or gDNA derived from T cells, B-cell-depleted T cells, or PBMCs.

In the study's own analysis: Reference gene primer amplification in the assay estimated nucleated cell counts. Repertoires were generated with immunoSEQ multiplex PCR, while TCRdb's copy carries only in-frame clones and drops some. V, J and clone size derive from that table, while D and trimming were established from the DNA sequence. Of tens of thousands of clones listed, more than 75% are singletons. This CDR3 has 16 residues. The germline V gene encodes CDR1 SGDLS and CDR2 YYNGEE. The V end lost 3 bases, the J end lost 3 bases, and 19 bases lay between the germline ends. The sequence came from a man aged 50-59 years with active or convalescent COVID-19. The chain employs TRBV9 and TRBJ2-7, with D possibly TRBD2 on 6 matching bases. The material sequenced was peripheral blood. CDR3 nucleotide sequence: TGTGCCAGCAGCGAAGGACTATGGACCTCCGACTACGAGCAGTACTTC. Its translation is CASSEGLWTSDYEQYF.